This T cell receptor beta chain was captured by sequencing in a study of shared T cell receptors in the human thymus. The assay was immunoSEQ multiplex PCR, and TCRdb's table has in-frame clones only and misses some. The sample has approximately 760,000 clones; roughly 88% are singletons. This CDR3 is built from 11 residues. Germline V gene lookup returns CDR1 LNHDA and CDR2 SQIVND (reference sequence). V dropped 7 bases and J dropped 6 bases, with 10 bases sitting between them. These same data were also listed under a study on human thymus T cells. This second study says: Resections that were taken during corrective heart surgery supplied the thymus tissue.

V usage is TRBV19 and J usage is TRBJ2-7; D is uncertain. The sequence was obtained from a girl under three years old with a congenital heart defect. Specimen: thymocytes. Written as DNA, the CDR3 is TGTGCCAGTACATCCCCGGGCGAGCAGTACTTC. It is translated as CASTSPGEQYF.